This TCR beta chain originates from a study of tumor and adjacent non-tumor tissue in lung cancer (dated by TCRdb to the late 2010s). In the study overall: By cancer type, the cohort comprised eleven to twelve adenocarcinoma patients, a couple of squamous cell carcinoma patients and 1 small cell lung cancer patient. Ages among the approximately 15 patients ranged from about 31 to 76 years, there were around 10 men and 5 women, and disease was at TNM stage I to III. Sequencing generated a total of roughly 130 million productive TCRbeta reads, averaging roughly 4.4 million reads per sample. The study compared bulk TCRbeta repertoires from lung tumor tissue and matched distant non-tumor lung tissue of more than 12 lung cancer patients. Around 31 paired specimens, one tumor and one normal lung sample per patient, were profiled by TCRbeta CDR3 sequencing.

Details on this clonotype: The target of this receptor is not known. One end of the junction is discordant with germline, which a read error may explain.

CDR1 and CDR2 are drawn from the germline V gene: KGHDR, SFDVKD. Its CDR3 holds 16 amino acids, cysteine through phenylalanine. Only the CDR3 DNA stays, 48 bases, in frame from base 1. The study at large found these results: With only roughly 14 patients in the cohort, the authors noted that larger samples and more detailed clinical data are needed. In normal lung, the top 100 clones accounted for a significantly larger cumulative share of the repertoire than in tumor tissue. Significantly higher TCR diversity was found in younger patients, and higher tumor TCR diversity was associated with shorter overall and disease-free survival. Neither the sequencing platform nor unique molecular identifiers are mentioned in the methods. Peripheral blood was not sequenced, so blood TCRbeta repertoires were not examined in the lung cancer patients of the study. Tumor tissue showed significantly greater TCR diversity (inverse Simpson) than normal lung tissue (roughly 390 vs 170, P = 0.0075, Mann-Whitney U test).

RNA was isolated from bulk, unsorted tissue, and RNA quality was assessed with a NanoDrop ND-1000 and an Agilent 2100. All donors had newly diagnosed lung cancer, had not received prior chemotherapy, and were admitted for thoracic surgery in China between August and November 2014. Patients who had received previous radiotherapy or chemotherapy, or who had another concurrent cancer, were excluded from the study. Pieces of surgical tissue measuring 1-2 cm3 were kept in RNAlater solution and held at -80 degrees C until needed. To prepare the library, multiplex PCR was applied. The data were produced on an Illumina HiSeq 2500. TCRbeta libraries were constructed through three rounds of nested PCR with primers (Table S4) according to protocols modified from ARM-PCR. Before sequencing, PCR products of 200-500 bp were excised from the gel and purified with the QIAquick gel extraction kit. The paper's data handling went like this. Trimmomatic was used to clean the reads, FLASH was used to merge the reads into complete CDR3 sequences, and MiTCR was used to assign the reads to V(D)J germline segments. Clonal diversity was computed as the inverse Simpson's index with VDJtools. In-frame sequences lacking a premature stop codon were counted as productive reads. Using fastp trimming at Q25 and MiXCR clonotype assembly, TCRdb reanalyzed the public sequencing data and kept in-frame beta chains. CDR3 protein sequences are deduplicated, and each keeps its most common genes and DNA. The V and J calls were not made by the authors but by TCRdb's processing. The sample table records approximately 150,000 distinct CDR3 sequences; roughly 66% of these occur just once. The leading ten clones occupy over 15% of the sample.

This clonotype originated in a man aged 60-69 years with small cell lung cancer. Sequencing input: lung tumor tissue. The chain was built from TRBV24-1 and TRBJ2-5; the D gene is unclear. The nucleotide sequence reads TGTGCCACCAATGATATGTCTCAAGCGAGTCGAGAGACCCAGTACTTC. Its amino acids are CATNDMSQASRETQYF.